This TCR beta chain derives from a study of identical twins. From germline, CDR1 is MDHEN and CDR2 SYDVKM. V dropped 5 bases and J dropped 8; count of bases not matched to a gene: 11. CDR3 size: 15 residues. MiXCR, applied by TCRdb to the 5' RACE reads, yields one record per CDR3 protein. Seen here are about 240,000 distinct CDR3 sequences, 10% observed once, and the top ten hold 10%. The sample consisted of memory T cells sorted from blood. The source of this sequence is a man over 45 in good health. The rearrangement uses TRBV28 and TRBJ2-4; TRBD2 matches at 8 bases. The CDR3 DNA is TGTGCCAGCAGTCCGGCGGGACTAGAAGGGTACATTCAGTACTTC. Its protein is CASSPAGLEGYIQYF.